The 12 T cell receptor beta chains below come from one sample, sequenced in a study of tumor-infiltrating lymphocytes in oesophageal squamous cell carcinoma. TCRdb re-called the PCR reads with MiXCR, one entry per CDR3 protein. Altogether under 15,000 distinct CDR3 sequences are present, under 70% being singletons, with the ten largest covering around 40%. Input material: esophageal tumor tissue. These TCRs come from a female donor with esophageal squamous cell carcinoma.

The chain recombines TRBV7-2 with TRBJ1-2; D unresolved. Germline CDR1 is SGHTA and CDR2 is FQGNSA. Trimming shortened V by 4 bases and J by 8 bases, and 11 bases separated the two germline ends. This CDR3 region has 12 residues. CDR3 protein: CASSSYASGYTF. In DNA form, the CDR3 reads TGTGCCAGCAGCTCGTACGCCTCGGGCTACACCTTC.

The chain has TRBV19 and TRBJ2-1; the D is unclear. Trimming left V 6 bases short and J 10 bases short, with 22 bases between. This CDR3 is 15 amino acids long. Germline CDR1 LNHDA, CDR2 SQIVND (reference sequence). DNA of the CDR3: TGTGCCAGTAGAGACCTAAGGACGGCCTACTACGAGCAGTTCTTC. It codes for CASRDLRTAYYEQFF.

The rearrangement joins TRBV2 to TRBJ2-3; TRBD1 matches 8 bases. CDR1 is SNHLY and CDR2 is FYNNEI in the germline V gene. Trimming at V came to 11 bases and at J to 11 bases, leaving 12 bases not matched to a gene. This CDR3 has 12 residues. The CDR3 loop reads CAGGQESYEQYF. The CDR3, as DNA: TGTGCCGGGGGACAGGAGTCCTACGAGCAGTATTTT.

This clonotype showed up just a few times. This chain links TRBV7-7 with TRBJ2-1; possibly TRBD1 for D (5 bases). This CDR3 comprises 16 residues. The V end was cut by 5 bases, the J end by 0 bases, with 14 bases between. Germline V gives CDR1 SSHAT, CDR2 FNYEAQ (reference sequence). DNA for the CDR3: TGTGCCAGCAGCGCGGACACTTCGAGCTCCTACAATGAGCAGTTCTTC. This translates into CASSADTSSSYNEQFF.

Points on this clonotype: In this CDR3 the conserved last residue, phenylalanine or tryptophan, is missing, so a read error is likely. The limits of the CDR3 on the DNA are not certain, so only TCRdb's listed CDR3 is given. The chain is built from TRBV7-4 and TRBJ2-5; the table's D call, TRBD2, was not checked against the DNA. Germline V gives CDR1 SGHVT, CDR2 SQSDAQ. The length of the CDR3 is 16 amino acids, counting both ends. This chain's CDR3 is CASSYPDGTRDQYFGN.

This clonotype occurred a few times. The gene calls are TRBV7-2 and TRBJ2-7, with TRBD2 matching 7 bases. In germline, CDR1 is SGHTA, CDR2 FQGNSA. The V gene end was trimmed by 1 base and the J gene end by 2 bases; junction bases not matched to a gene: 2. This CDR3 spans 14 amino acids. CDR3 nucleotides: TGTGCCAGCAGCTTAGAAGCGGGAACCTACGAGCAGTACTTC. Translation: CASSLEAGTYEQYF.

The CDR3 DNA is TGTGCCAGCAGTGCGGACAGGGGCACTGAAGCTTTCTTT. Protein product: CASSADRGTEAFF. The rearrangement joins TRBV6-5 to TRBJ2-3; 9 nucleotides agree with TRBD1. The end of the DNA is better explained by TRBJ1-1, so the J call may be wrong. This CDR3 has 13 amino acids. From germline, CDR1 is MNHEY and CDR2 SVGAGI.

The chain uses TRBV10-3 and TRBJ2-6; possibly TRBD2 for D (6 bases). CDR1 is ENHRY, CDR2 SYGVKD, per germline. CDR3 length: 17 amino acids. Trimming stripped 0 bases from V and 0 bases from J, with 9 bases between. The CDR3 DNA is TGTGCCATCAGTGAGTCGTTGGGGGGCTCTGGGGCCAACGTCCTGACTTTC. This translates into CAISESLGGSGANVLTF.

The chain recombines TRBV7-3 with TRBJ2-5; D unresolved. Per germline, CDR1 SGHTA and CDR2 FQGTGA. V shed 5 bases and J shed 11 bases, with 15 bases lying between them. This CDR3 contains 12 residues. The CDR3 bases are TGTGCCAGCAGCCTCCCCGGACGGCAGCAGTACTTC. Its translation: CASSLPGRQQYF.

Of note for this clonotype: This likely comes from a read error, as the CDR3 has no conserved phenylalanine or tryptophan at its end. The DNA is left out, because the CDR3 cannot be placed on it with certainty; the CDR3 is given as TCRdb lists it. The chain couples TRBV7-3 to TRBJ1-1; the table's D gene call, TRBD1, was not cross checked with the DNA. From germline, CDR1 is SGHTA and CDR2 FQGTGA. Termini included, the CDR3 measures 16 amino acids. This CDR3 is CASSPMGGVHEQYFGP.

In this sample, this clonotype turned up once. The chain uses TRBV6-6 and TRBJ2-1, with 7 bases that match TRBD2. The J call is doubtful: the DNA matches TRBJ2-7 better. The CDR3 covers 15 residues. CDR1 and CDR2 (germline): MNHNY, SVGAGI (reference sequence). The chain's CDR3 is CASSYQLAASYEQYF. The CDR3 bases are TGTGCCAGCAGTTACCAGCTAGCGGCCTCCTACGAGCAGTACTTC.

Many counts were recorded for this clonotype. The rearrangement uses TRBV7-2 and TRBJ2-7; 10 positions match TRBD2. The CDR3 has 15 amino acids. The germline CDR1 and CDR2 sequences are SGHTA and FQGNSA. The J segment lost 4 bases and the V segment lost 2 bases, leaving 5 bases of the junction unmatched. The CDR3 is CASSLNPSGSYEQYF. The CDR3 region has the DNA TGTGCCAGCAGCTTAAACCCTAGCGGGAGTTACGAGCAGTACTTC.